The next 3 T cell receptor beta chains were all read from a single sample in a study of vaccination and CD4 T cells after COVID-19. Sequence data for DNA of cultured CD4+ T cells were generated by the Oncomine TCR Beta short-read assay. TCRdb passed the PCR reads through MiXCR, listing each CDR3 protein once. The data hold 20,000 or so distinct CDR3 sequences, with 40% to 50% observed a single time. Antigens of these TCRs are unknown. As for treatment: roughly ten-day PBMC culture with coronavirus spike peptide pools or control peptides (ViraFEST assay). The specimen was cultured CD4+ T cells from blood. These receptors were taken from a human donor with COVID-19.

The chain has TRBV12-3 or TRBV12-4 and TRBJ1-2; weak D call: TRBD1 (5 bases). Trimming removed 6 bases from V and 0 bases from J, with 17 bases in between. CDR3 length: 16 amino acids. CDR3 sequence: CASRPSKGLANYGYTF. In DNA, the CDR3 is TGTGCCAGCAGGCCCTCTAAGGGGCTGGCTAACTATGGCTACACCTTC.

This clonotype appeared a few times. This chain links TRBV19 with TRBJ1-5; 9 bases are a match to TRBD1. The CDR3 has 15 amino acids. After removal of 6 bases from V and 9 bases from J, the junction contained 12 bases not matched to a gene. The germline CDR1 and CDR2 sequences are LNHDA and SQIVND (reference sequence). As DNA, the CDR3 is TGTGCCAGTAGGAGGACAGGGGCCCTGACCGGGCCCCAGCATTTT. Translating it yields CASRRTGALTGPQHF.

The rearrangement uses TRBV20-1 and TRBJ1-5, with TRBD1 as a possible D gene (6 bases). V lost 5 bases to trimming and J lost 1 base, with 9 bases between them. The CDR3 is made up of 13 amino acids. CDR1 DFQATT and CDR2 SNEGSKA come from the germline V gene (reference sequence). CDR3 amino acids: CSAVQGSNQPQHF. CDR3 coding DNA: TGCAGTGCTGTACAGGGAAGCAATCAGCCCCAGCATTTT.